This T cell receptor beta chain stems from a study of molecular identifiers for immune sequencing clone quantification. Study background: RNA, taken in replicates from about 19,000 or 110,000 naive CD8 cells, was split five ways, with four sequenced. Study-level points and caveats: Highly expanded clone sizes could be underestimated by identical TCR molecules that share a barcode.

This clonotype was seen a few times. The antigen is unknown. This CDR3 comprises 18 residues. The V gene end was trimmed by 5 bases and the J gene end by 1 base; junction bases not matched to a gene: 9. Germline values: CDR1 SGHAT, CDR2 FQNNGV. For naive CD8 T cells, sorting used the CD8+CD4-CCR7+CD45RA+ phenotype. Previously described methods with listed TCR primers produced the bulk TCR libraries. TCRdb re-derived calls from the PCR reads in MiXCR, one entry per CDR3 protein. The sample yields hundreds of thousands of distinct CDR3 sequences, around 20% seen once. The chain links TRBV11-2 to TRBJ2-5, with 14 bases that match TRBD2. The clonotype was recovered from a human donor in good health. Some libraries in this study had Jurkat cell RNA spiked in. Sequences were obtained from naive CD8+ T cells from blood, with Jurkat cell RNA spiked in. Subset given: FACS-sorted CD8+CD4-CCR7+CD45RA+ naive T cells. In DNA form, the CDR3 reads TGTGCCAGCAGCCCCCCTACAGGGACTAGCGGGGGCCAAGAGACCCAGTACTTC. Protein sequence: CASSPPTGTSGGQETQYF.